This T cell receptor (beta chain) was sequenced during a study of cytomegalovirus exposure and HLA in healthy donors. Study-level background: In a later analysis, it was reported that the approximately 120 validation repertoires had been produced on the same platform as the 670 or so repertoires belonging to the first cohort.

Sequencing was performed with immunoSEQ multiplex PCR; in TCRdb, only in-frame clones are kept and a portion is missing. There are some 160,000 clones in the sample; approximately 93% occur only once, and 0.6% to 0.8% lies in the top ten. The CDR3 has 15 amino acids. Trimming pared 3 bases from V and 6 bases from J, leaving 15 bases between. Germline V CDR1 and CDR2: WSHSY, SAAADI. General study findings and limits: The investigators catalogued 164 TCR beta chains as cytomegalovirus-associated. According to a later analysis, TCR clusters from the first cohort tended to co-occur in the approximately 130 validation repertoires.

In its sample, this clone was seen once. Its antigen remains unidentified. The rearrangement uses TRBV10-2 and TRBJ2-1, with D possibly being TRBD2 (5 bases). The receptor was derived from a man younger than 35 in good health and CMV-seronegative. Sequencing was carried out using PBMCs. CDR3 sequence reads: CASSEGSPSFNEQFF. The CDR3 DNA reads TGCGCCAGCAGTGAAGGGTCCCCTAGCTTCAATGAGCAGTTCTTC.